This T cell receptor (beta chain) was identified during a study of T-cell reconstitution after alpha-beta-depleted transplantation in children. Notes on the study in general: T cells produced anew were the main source of T-cell counts and diversity one year after transplant.

With 5 bases removed from V and 9 bases from J, the gap between germline ends came to 19 bases. This CDR3 region has 14 residues. CDR1 is SGHAT, CDR2 FQNNGV, per germline. Unique molecular identifiers were incorporated into the prepared TCRbeta library. Via MiXCR, TCRdb re-called the PCR reads, giving one row per CDR3 protein. The table has about 97,000 distinct CDR3 sequences, roughly 7.6% seen once. This clonotype was recorded at least ten times. Its specificity is not known. The TCR comes from a boy aged 2 to 9 with acute lymphoblastic leukemia, due to receive a stem cell transplant. V and J are TRBV11-2 and TRBJ1-1; D is perhaps TRBD1 (6 bases). The material sequenced was PBMCs, taken before TCRalphabeta/CD19-depleted stem cell transplant. The CDR3 coding sequence is TGTGCCAGCAGCCCAGAAGCGACAGGATGGAAAGCTTTCTTT. It specifies CASSPEATGWKAFF.